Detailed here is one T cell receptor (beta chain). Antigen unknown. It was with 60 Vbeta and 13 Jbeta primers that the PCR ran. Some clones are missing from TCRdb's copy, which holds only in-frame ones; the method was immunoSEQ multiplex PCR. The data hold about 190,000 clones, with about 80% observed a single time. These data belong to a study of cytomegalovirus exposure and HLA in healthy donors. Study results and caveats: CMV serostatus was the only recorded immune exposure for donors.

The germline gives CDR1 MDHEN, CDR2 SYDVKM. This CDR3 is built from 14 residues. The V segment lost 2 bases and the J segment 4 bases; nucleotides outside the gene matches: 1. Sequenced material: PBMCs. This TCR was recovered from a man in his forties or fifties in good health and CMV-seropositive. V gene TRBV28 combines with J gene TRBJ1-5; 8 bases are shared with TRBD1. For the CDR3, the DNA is TGTGCCAGCAGTTTACGGACAGGGAATCAGCCCCAGCATTTT. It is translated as CASSLRTGNQPQHF.